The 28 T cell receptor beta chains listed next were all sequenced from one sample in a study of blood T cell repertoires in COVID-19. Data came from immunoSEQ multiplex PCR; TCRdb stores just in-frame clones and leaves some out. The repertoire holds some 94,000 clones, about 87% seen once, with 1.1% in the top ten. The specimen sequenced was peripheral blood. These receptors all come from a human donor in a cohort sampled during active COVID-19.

DNA of the CDR3: TGTGCCAGCAGTCTCAGGGGGCTCAGCTACGAGCAGTACTTC. It translates to CASSLRGLSYEQYF. This chain joins TRBV11-2 and TRBJ2-7, with 8 nucleotides matching TRBD1. The CDR3 loop spans 14 amino acids. V shed 6 bases, J shed 3 bases, and the junction held 7 bases outside the gene matches. Germline V gene lookup returns CDR1 SGHAT and CDR2 FQNNGV. The variable domain in full, completed from reference TRBV11-2 and TRBJ2-7, reads EAGVAQSPRYKIIEKRQSVAFWCNPISGHATLYWYQQILGQGPKLLIQFQNNGVVDDSQLPKDRFSAERLKGVDSTLKIQPAKLEDSAVYLCASSLRGLSYEQYFGPGTRLTVT.

In DNA, the CDR3 is TGTGCCAGCAGCCAAGATGGCCTAGGGGCGAATTTCCGATATGGCTACACCTTC. This gives the protein CASSQDGLGANFRYGYTF. The J gene is TRBJ1-2, the V gene TRBV4-2; D possibly corresponds to TRBD1 (5 bases). The CDR3 extends over 18 amino acids. V lost 0 bases and J lost 5, with 22 bases in between. Per germline, CDR1 LGHNA and CDR2 YNFKEQ.

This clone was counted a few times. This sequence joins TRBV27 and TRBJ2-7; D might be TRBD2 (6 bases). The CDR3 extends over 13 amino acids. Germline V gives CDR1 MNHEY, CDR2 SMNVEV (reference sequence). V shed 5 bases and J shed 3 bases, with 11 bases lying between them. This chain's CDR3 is CASSIRENYEQYF. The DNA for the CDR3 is TGTGCCAGCAGTATCCGGGAGAACTACGAGCAGTACTTC.

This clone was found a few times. The CDR3 protein is CASSQGRRRVYNEQFF. Here the CDR3 DNA reads TGTGCCAGCAGCCAAGGGCGAAGGCGGGTATACAATGAGCAGTTCTTC. This chain links TRBV14 with TRBJ2-1; TRBD2 might be the D (5 bases). The CDR3 sequence is 16 residues long. Trimming pared 1 base from V and 4 bases from J, leaving 14 bases between. The germline gives CDR1 SGHDN, CDR2 FVKESK.

The CDR3: CATSDADRVWFF. The CDR3 DNA reads as TGTGCCACCAGTGATGCCGACAGGGTATGGTTCTTC. V is TRBV24-1 and J is TRBJ2-1, with 7 bases aligning to TRBD1. CDR3 size: 12 residues. Germline V gives CDR1 KGHDR, CDR2 SFDVKD. V was pared by 3 bases and J by 15 bases, with 7 bases of the junction left unmatched.

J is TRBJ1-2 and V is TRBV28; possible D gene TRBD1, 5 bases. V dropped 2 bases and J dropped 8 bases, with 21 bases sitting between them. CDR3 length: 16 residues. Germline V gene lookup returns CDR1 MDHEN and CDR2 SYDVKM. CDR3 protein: CASSLVQGVGRSGYTF. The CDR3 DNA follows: TGTGCCAGCAGTTTAGTCCAAGGGGTGGGTCGTTCCGGCTACACCTTC.

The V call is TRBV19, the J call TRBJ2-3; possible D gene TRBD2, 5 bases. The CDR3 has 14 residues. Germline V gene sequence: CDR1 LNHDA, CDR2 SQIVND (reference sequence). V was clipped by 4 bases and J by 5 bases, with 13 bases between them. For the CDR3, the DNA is TGTGCCAGTAGTAGCGGGTCGGAGCTAGATACGCAGTATTTT. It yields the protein CASSSGSELDTQYF. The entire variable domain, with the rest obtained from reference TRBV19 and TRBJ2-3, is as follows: DGGITQSPKYLFRKEGQNVTLSCEQNLNHDAMYWYRQDPGQGLRLIYYSQIVNDFQKGDIAEGYSVSREKKESFPLTVTSAQKNPTAFYLCASSSGSELDTQYFGPGTRLTVL.

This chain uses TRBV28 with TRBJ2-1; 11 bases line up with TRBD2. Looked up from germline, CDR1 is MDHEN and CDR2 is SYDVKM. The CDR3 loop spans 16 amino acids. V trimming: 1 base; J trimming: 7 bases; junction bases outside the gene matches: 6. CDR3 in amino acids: CASSLSGTSGQNEQFF. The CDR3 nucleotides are TGTGCCAGCAGTTTATCCGGGACTAGCGGCCAAAATGAGCAGTTCTTC.

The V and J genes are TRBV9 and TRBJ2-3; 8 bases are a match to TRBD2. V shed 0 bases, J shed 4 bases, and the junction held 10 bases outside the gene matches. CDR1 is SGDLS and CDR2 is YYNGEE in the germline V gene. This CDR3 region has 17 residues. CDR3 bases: TGTGCCAGCAGCGTAGCTACGGCGGGAGGCACCGCAGATACGCAGTATTTT. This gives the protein CASSVATAGGTADTQYF. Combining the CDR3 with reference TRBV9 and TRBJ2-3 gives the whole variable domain DSGVTQTPKHLITATGQRVTLRCSPRSGDLSVYWYQQSLDQGLQFLIQYYNGEERAKGNILERFSAQQFPDLHSELNLSSLELGDSALYFCASSVATAGGTADTQYFGPGTRLTVL.

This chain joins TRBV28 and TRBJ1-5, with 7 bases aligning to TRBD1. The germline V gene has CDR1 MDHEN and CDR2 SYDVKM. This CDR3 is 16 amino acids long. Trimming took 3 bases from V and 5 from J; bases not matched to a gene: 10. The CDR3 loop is CASSLSPGQRYQPQHF. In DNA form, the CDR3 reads TGTGCCAGCAGTTTGTCCCCGGGACAGAGATATCAGCCCCAGCATTTT.

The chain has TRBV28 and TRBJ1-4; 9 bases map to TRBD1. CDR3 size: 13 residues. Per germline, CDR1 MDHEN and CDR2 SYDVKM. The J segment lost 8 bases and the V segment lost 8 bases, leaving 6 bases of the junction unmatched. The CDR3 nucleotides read TGTGCCAGCCGACAGGGGGTAGGGGAAAAACTGTTTTTT. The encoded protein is CASRQGVGEKLFF.

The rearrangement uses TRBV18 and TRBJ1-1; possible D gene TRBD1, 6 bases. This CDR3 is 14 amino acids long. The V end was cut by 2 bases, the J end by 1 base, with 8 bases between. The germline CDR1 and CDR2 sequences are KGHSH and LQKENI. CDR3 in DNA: TGTGCCAGCTCACCAACAGGGTGGAACACTGAAGCTTTCTTT. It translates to CASSPTGWNTEAFF.

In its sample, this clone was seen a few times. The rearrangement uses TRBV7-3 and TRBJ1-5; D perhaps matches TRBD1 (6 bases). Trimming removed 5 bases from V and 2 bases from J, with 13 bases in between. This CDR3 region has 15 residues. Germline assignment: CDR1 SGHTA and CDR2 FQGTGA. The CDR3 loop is CASSPQGGGNQPQHF. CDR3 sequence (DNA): TGTGCCAGCAGCCCCCAAGGGGGTGGCAATCAGCCCCAGCATTTT.

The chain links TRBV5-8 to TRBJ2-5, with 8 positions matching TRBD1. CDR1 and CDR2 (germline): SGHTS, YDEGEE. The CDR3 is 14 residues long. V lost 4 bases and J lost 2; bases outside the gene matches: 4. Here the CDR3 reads CASSLRGRQETQYF. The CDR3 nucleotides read TGTGCCAGCAGCCTCAGGGGGCGGCAAGAGACCCAGTACTTC.

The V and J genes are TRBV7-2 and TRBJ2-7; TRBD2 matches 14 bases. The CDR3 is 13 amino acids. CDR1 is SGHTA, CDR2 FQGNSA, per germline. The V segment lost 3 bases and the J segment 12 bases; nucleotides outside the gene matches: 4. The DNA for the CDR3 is TGTGCCAGCAGCTTGGGACTAGCGGGAGAACCGTACTTC. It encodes CASSLGLAGEPYF. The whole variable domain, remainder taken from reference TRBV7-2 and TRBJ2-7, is GAGVSQSPSNKVTEKGKDVELRCDPISGHTALYWYRQSLGQGLEFLIYFQGNSAPDKSGLPSDRFSAERTGGSVSTLTIQRTQQEDSAVYLCASSLGLAGEPYFGPGTRLTVT.

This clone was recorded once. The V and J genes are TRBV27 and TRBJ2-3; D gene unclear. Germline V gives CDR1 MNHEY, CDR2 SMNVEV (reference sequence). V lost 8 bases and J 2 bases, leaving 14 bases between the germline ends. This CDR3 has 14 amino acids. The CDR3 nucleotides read TGTGCCAGCTTGGGTTTGGGCACCACAGATACGCAGTATTTT. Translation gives CASLGLGTTDTQYF.

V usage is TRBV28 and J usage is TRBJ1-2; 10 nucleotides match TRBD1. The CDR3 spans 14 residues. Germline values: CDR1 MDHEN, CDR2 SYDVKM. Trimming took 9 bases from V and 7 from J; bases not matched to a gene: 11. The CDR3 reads CASIQGQGIGGYTF. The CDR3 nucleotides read TGTGCCAGTATTCAGGGACAGGGGATAGGTGGCTACACCTTC.

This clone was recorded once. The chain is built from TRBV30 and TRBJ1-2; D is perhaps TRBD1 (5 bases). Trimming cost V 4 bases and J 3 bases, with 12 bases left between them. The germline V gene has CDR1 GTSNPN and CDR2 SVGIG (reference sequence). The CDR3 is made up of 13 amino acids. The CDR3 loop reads CAWTGQIYYGYTF. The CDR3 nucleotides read TGTGCCTGGACCGGACAAATTTACTATGGCTACACCTTC. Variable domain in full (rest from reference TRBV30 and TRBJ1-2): SQTIHQWPATLVQPVGSPLSLECTVEGTSNPNLYWYRQAAGRGLQLLFYSVGIGQISSEVPQNLSASRPQDRQFILSSKKLLLSDSGFYLCAWTGQIYYGYTFGSGTRLTVV.

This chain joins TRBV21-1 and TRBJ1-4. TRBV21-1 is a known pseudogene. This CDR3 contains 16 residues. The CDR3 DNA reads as TGTGCCAGCAGCAAAGGGGGGACTCCTGGAAATGAAAAACTGTTTTTT. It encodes CASSKGGTPGNEKLFF.

This chain's CDR3 is CASSLVGDSPLHF. The CDR3 nucleotides read TGTGCCAGCAGCTTAGTCGGGGATTCACCCCTCCACTTT. J is TRBJ1-6 and V is TRBV7-9, with D hard to call. This CDR3 has 13 residues. Germline V gene sequence: CDR1 SEHNR, CDR2 FQNEAQ (reference sequence). The V end lost 1 base, the J end lost 8 bases, and 6 bases lay between the germline ends.

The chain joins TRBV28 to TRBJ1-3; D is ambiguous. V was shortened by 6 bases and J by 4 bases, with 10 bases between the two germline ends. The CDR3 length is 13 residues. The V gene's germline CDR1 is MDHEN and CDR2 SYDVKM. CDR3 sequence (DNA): TGTGCCAGCAGCGGCCTCGGGGGAAACACCATATATTTT. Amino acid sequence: CASSGLGGNTIYF. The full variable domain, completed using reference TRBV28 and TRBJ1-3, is DVKVTQSSRYLVKRTGEKVFLECVQDMDHENMFWYRQDPGLGLRLIYFSYDVKMKEKGDIPEGYSVSREKKERFSLILESASTNQTSMYLCASSGLGGNTIYFGEGSWLTVV.

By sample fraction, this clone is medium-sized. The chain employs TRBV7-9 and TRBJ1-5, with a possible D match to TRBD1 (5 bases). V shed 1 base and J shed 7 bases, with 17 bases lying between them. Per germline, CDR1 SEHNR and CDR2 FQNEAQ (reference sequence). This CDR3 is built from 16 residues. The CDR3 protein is CASSLGTGAGNQPQHF. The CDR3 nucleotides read TGTGCCAGCAGCTTAGGAACTGGGGCAGGGAACCAGCCCCAGCATTTT.

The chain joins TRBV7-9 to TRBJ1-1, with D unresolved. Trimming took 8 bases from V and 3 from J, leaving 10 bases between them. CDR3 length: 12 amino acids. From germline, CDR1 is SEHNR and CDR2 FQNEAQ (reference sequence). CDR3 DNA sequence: TGTGCCAGCGCTAGCGCGGACACTGAAGCTTTCTTT. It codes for CASASADTEAFF.

The CDR3 here is CATSGAGEYEQYF. CDR3 coding DNA: TGTGCCACCAGTGGAGCGGGGGAATACGAGCAGTACTTC. V usage is TRBV24-1 and J usage is TRBJ2-7; 8 bases are a match to TRBD2. Trimming took 5 bases from V and 4 from J; bases not matched to a gene: 3. CDR1 is KGHDR and CDR2 is SFDVKD in the germline V gene. This CDR3 contains 13 residues.

CDR3 nucleotide sequence: TGTGCCAGCAGTTACTCTGGCGGGAGGGAAGAGACCCAGTACTTC. This sequence encodes CASSYSGGREETQYF. V gene TRBV6-5 combines with J gene TRBJ2-5, with TRBD2 identical over 9 bases. V dropped 0 bases and J dropped 3; count of bases not matched to a gene: 2. Looked up from germline, CDR1 is MNHEY and CDR2 is SVGAGI. CDR3 length equals 15 residues.

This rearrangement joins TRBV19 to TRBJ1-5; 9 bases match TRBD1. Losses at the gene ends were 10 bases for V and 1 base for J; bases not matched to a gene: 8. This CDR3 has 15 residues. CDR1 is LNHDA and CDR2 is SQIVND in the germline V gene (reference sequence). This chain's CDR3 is CATQRDRVSNQPQHF. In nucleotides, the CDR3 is TGTGCCACCCAGAGGGACAGGGTAAGCAATCAGCCCCAGCATTTT.

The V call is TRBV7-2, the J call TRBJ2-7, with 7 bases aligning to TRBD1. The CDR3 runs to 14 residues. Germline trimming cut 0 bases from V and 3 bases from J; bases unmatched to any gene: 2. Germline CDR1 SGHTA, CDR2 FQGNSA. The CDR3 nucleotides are TGTGCCAGCAGCTTAGCGAACAGGGGCTACGAGCAGTACTTC. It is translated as CASSLANRGYEQYF. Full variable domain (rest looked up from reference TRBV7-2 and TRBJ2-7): GAGVSQSPSNKVTEKGKDVELRCDPISGHTALYWYRQSLGQGLEFLIYFQGNSAPDKSGLPSDRFSAERTGGSVSTLTIQRTQQEDSAVYLCASSLANRGYEQYFGPGTRLTVT.

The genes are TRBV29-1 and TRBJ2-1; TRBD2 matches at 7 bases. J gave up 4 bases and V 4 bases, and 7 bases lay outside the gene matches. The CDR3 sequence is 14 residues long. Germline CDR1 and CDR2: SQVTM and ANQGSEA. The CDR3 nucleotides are TGCAGCGTTGCGGCTAGCGGCATGTACAATGAGCAGTTCTTC. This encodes CSVAASGMYNEQFF.